The 13 T cell receptor beta chains presented below share a single source sample, sequenced in a study of CD8+CD57+ T cells in acquired aplastic anemia. Patients chosen for sequencing had CD8+CD57+ cells that had expanded, as shown by flow cytometry. It was genomic DNA that served as the template for profiling TCR beta VDJ and CDR3. TCRdb re-called the reads through MiXCR, storing one row per CDR3 protein. The sample holds about 180,000 distinct CDR3 sequences, roughly 63% seen once. The material sequenced was sorted CD4+, CD8+, or CD8+CD57+ T cells (not recorded which) from PBMCs. These receptors were obtained from a human donor with aplastic anemia.

The J gene is TRBJ2-7, the V gene TRBV29-1, with TRBD2 identical over 10 bases. The ends lost 4 bases at V and 0 bases at J; junction bases unmatched: 3. This CDR3 contains 14 residues. CDR1 and CDR2 (germline): SQVTM, ANQGSEA. The CDR3 here is CSVGLAGRSYEQYF. The CDR3 DNA reads TGCAGCGTTGGACTAGCGGGCCGCTCCTACGAGCAGTACTTC.

This clonotype was recorded only once. The V and J genes are TRBV15 and TRBJ2-1, with D perhaps TRBD1 or TRBD2 (6 bases each). Looked up from germline, CDR1 is LNHNV and CDR2 is YYDKDF (reference sequence). The ends were cut back, 0 bases at V and 2 bases at J, with 11 bases in the middle. This CDR3 comprises 16 residues. CDR3 in DNA: TGTGCCACCAGCAGAGAGGGCGGGACACCCTACAATGAGCAGTTCTTC. Amino acids: CATSREGGTPYNEQFF.

This chain joins TRBV10-3 and TRBJ1-5; 8 nucleotides match TRBD1. This CDR3 region has 17 residues. The V gene's germline CDR1 is ENHRY and CDR2 SYGVKD. J was trimmed by 1 base and V by 6 bases; bases with no gene match: 11. CDR3 nucleotides: TGTGCCATCAGCCAGACAGGGGAGGGTGGAAGCAATCAGCCCCAGCATTTT. Residues: CAISQTGEGGSNQPQHF.

This sequence joins TRBV7-9 and TRBJ2-7; 8 bases line up with TRBD1. Germline V gene data show CDR1 as SEHNR and CDR2 as FQNEAQ (reference sequence). The V segment lost 11 bases and the J segment 2 bases; nucleotides outside the gene matches: 5. The CDR3 length is 12 residues. The CDR3 coding sequence is TGTGCCGTGTGGACAGGGACCTACGAGCAGTACTTC. This encodes CAVWTGTYEQYF.

This clonotype came up a few times. The chain recombines TRBV7-2 with TRBJ2-7; TRBD1 matches 7 bases. This CDR3 comprises 15 residues. Germline V gene lookup returns CDR1 SGHTA and CDR2 FQGNSA. Trimming removed 5 bases from V and 2 bases from J; junction bases left unmatched: 9. Here the CDR3 reads CASSPQTGLTYEQYF. The CDR3 coding sequence is TGTGCCAGCAGCCCACAGACAGGGCTTACCTACGAGCAGTACTTC.

V gene TRBV7-9 combines with J gene TRBJ2-5; TRBD2 agrees at 14 bases. CDR1 and CDR2 (germline): SEHNR, FQNEAQ (reference sequence). With 6 bases clipped from V and 2 bases from J, the junction kept 8 bases outside the gene matches. The CDR3 totals 17 residues. The CDR3 is CASSSGLAGGKQETQYF. The CDR3, as DNA: TGTGCCAGCAGTTCCGGACTAGCGGGGGGTAAACAAGAGACCCAGTACTTC.

This clonotype was counted many times. The V gene is TRBV27, the J gene TRBJ1-2, with D tentatively TRBD1 (5 bases). The V end was cut by 5 bases, the J end by 4 bases, with 11 bases between. Germline V gene data show CDR1 as MNHEY and CDR2 as SMNVEV (reference sequence). The CDR3 contains 13 residues. The CDR3 loop reads CASSPGPGYGYTF. CDR3 in DNA: TGTGCCAGCAGTCCGGGACCGGGCTATGGCTACACCTTC.

The chain uses TRBV19 and TRBJ2-7; 7 nucleotides align to TRBD2. The CDR3 consists of 16 residues. Germline loops: CDR1 LNHDA, CDR2 SQIVND (reference sequence). V shed 8 bases, J shed 3 bases, and the junction held 16 bases outside the gene matches. The CDR3 loop reads CASGKGSGGSIYEQYF. In nucleotides, the CDR3 is TGTGCCAGTGGCAAGGGGTCTGGCGGGAGTATCTACGAGCAGTACTTC.

Ten or more counts support this clonotype. The rearrangement links TRBV29-1 to TRBJ1-5; 9 bases are shared with TRBD1. CDR1 is SQVTM, CDR2 ANQGSEA, per germline. The CDR3 sequence is 13 residues long. V dropped 6 bases and J dropped 7; count of bases not matched to a gene: 7. The CDR3 DNA is TGCAGCGTGCCCGGACAGGGGACACAGCCCCAGCATTTT. Translation: CSVPGQGTQPQHF.

Comment on this clonotype: Germline and junction disagree at one end, which may indicate a read error. The rearrangement joins TRBV7-2 to TRBJ1-6; TRBD1 is a possible D gene (5 bases). CDR3 length: 16 amino acids. Germline-derived CDR1 and CDR2 are SGHTA and FQGNSA. CDR3 sequence reads: CAGSPAEDMDNSPLHF. CDR3 coding DNA: TGTGCCGGCAGCCCGGCCGAGGACATGGATAATTCACCCCTCCACTTT.

The CDR3 here is CASNPRAGGNTIYF. The DNA of the CDR3 is TGCGCCAGCAATCCTAGGGCTGGTGGAAACACCATATATTTT. The rearrangement uses TRBV10-1 and TRBJ1-3; D uncertain. CDR3 size: 14 residues. The germline V gene has CDR1 WNHNN and CDR2 SYGVQD (reference sequence). V was pared by 7 bases and J by 3 bases, with 13 bases between.

This chain joins TRBV9 and TRBJ2-7, with D tentatively TRBD2 (6 bases). Germline loops: CDR1 SGDLS, CDR2 YYNGEE. V lost 3 bases to trimming and J lost 2 bases, with 18 bases between them. The CDR3 sequence is 16 residues long. The CDR3 sequence is CASSEGGGTWTYEQYF. The CDR3 DNA reads TGTGCCAGCAGCGAGGGTGGCGGGACGTGGACCTACGAGCAGTACTTC.

V usage is TRBV10-3 and J usage is TRBJ2-1; 13 nucleotides match TRBD2. The CDR3 totals 15 residues. Germline V lookup: CDR1 ENHRY, CDR2 SYGVKD. With 9 bases clipped from V and 3 bases from J, the junction kept 5 bases outside the gene matches. CDR3 residues: CAMRTSGGNYNEQFF. In DNA form, the CDR3 reads TGTGCCATGCGGACTAGCGGGGGTAACTACAATGAGCAGTTCTTC.